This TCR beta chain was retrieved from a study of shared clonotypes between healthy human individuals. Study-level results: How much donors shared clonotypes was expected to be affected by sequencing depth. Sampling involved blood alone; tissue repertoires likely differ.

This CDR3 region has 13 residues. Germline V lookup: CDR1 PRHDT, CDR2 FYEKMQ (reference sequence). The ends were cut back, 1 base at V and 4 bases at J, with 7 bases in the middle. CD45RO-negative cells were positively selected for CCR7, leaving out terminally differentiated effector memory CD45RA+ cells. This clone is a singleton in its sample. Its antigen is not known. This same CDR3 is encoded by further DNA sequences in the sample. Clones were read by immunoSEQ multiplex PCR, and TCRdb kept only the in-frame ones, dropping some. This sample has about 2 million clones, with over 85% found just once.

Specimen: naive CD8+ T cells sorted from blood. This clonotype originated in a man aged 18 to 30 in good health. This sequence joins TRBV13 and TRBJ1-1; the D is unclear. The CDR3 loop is CASSLEGSTEAFF. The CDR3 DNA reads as TGTGCCAGCAGCTTAGAAGGGAGCACTGAAGCTTTCTTT.